What follows is one T cell receptor (beta chain) and its context. The data belong to a study of OX40 agonist ivuxolimab in advanced cancers. The ends were cut back, 0 bases at V and 7 bases at J, with 11 bases in the middle. Germline values: CDR1 SGHRS, CDR2 YFSETQ. The CDR3 runs 14 residues. Sequencing was performed with immunoSEQ multiplex PCR; in TCRdb, only in-frame clones are kept and a portion is missing. The sample lists 55,000 to 90,000 clones; 86% were seen once. This TCR came from an adult with an advanced solid tumor such as melanoma, head and neck, liver or kidney cancer. The material was CD4+ or CD8+ T cells sorted from blood, obtained in a trial of the OX40 agonist ivuxolimab. The chain employs TRBV5-1 and TRBJ2-1; tentative D call: TRBD2 (5 bases). Here the CDR3 reads CASSLGLAGNEQFF. Here the CDR3 DNA reads TGCGCCAGCAGCTTGGGCCTAGCTGGGAATGAGCAGTTCTTC.